Shown below are 8 T cell receptor beta chains from a single sample sequenced in a study of T cell responses to AZD1222 COVID-19 vaccine. The protocol was immunoSEQ multiplex PCR, while the TCRdb copy is restricted to in-frame clones and leaves out a portion. The profile shows 140,000 to 150,000 clones, approximately 89% of them singletons. The specimen comprised peripheral blood, sampled on day 0 of AZD1222 vaccination. Receptors originate from an adult in good health.

The chain is built from TRBV10-1 and TRBJ2-1; 15 nucleotides agree with TRBD2. The CDR3 runs to 16 residues. CDR1 is WNHNN and CDR2 is SYGVQD in the germline V gene (reference sequence). J lost 5 bases, V lost 8 bases, and 7 bases had no gene match. The CDR3 here is CASAAGLAGGNNEQFF. CDR3 coding DNA: TGCGCCAGCGCAGCGGGACTAGCGGGGGGTAACAATGAGCAGTTCTTC.

A single count supports this clone. This chain connects TRBV7-3 to TRBJ2-3; no clear D gene. The germline V gene has CDR1 SGHTA and CDR2 FQGTGA. CDR3 length equals 15 residues. Trimming stripped 1 base from V and 2 bases from J, with 10 bases between. The CDR3 region is CASSLIGGNTDTQYF. The DNA of the CDR3 is TGTGCCAGCAGCTTAATCGGCGGAAACACAGATACGCAGTATTTT.

V and J are TRBV6-2 or TRBV6-3 and TRBJ1-5; D remains unclear. Germline V gene lookup returns CDR1 MNHEY and CDR2 SVGEGT. The V gene lost 2 bases and the J gene lost 0 bases, with 11 bases spanning the gap. There are 16 residues in the CDR3. The CDR3 sequence is CASSYRGTYSNQPQHF. CDR3 DNA sequence: TGTGCCAGCAGTTACCGGGGAACCTATAGCAATCAGCCCCAGCATTTT.

The chain couples TRBV28 to TRBJ2-1; 9 bases map to TRBD1. Germline-derived CDR1 and CDR2 are MDHEN and SYDVKM. The CDR3 is made up of 15 amino acids. V lost 5 bases to trimming and J lost 5 bases; unmatched junction nucleotides: 7. The CDR3 nucleotides are TGTGCCAGCAGTGAGGCGGGGGACAGGGACAATGAGCAGTTCTTC. Its protein is CASSEAGDRDNEQFF.

This clone was detected only once. J is TRBJ1-1 and V is TRBV7-2; D is perhaps TRBD1 (5 bases). Germline V lookup: CDR1 SGHTA, CDR2 FQGNSA. V lost 0 bases to trimming and J lost 4 bases, with 12 bases between them. This CDR3 spans 15 amino acids. The CDR3 loop reads CASSLALSGGTEAFF. The CDR3 coding sequence is TGTGCCAGCAGCTTAGCGCTAAGCGGGGGCACTGAAGCTTTCTTT.

The chain couples TRBV9 to TRBJ2-5, with 7 positions matching TRBD2. CDR1 SGDLS and CDR2 YYNGEE come from the germline V gene. CDR3 size: 13 residues. V was clipped by 3 bases and J by 3 bases; unmatched bases: 2. DNA of the CDR3: TGTGCCAGCAGCGCTGGGACTAAAGAGACCCAGTACTTC. It is translated as CASSAGTKETQYF.

The chain joins TRBV18 to TRBJ2-1; 8 positions agree with TRBD1. This CDR3 is 15 amino acids long. V shed 5 bases and J 2 bases; nucleotides not matched to a gene: 5. From germline, CDR1 is KGHSH and CDR2 LQKENI. This CDR3 is CASSAGTGPYNEQFF. The CDR3 nucleotides are TGTGCCAGCTCAGCAGGGACAGGCCCCTACAATGAGCAGTTCTTC.

The chain couples TRBV3-1 (or the pseudogene TRBV3-2) to TRBJ1-2; D might be TRBD1 (6 bases). This CDR3 is 14 amino acids long. Germline V gives CDR1 LGHDT, CDR2 YNNKEL (reference sequence). Trimming removed 7 bases at V and 8 bases at J, with 20 bases between. The DNA of the CDR3 is TGTGCCAGCACCACAAGGGGGGCCGCCGTGGGCTACACCTTC. It specifies CASTTRGAAVGYTF.